These T cell receptor beta chains were read from a single sample in a study of T cell responses to AZD1222 COVID-19 vaccine. Some clones are missing from TCRdb's copy, which holds only in-frame ones; the method was immunoSEQ multiplex PCR. Seen here are 43,000 or so clones, roughly 91% observed once, and the top ten hold 30% to 45%. The sequenced sample was peripheral blood, obtained 28 days after the second AZD1222 dose. These receptors were taken from an adult who received the AZD1222 COVID-19 vaccine. Both conserved end residues are part of each CDR3. The order of the fields is clone size, J gene, V gene, D gene, CDR3 DNA, CDR3 protein. The D gene is left open where the match is weak. Not all rows give a size; the values are once, few, many and, for expanded clones, a class.

>-|TRBJ1-2|TRBV4-2|-
TGTGCCAGCAGCCATCCTTCCGGGTCCGGCTATGGCTACACCTTC
CASSHPSGSGYGYTF
>-|TRBJ1-5|TRBV11-2|TRBD1
TGTGCCAGCAGTCCCGGGACAGGGGGCCATCAGCCCCAGCATTTT
CASSPGTGGHQPQHF
>-|TRBJ2-5|TRBV5-1|-
TGCGCCAGCAGCTTCGGCGGAGGCCAAGAGACCCAGTACTTC
CASSFGGGQETQYF
>-|TRBJ1-5|TRBV19|TRBD1
TGTGCCAGTAGTACCGGACAGGGTGGTAATCAGCCCCAGCATTTT
CASSTGQGGNQPQHF
>-|TRBJ2-1|TRBV9|-
TGTGCCAGCAGCGTAGACCGGTACCCCTACAATGAGCAGTTCTTC
CASSVDRYPYNEQFF
>-|TRBJ1-5|TRBV19|-
TGTGCCAGTAGTATAGTGAGACAGGGCAATCAGCCCCAGCATTTT
CASSIVRQGNQPQHF
>-|TRBJ1-5|TRBV2|TRBD1
TGTGCCAGCAGTGAAGGGACAGGGATTATCCAGCCCCAGCATTTT
CASSEGTGIIQPQHF
>-|TRBJ2-2|TRBV4-3|-
TGCGCCAGCAGCCAAGCTTTCAGGACGAACACCGGGGAGCTGTTTTTT
CASSQAFRTNTGELFF
>-|TRBJ1-5|TRBV12-5|-
TGTGCTAGTGGTTTGGTTCAGGGCGGATATTATAGCAATCAGCCCCAGCATTTT
CASGLVQGGYYSNQPQHF
>-|TRBJ2-1|TRBV7-6|-
TGTGCCAGCAGCGCCCCTCCCGGGGCGCCGGGCAATGAGCAGTTCTTC
CASSAPPGAPGNEQFF
>-|TRBJ2-2|TRBV23-1|-
TGCGCCAGCATGGAGACCGGGGAGCTGTTTTTT
CASMETGELFF
>-|TRBJ2-3|TRBV3-1/TRBV3-2|TRBD2
TGTGCCAGCAGCCAAGGTCGGACTAGCGGGGGGTTAGGGTATACGCAGTATTTT
CASSQGRTSGGLGYTQYF
>-|TRBJ2-1|TRBV5-1|-
TGCGCCAGCAGCTTGGGACAGTTCTCCTACAATGAGCAGTTCTTC
CASSLGQFSYNEQFF
>-|TRBJ1-2|TRBV6-5|-
TGTGCCAGCAGTCCGTCGGGACAATCGATCTATGGCTACACCTTC
CASSPSGQSIYGYTF
>-|TRBJ2-3|TRBV4-1|-
TGCGCCAGCAGCGACTCCGGAGCTAGCACAGATACGCAGTATTTT
CASSDSGASTDTQYF
>-|TRBJ2-5|TRBV11-3|-
TGTGCCAGCAGCCAGAGGAGGATATCGGGGAGCGAGACCCAGTACTTC
CASSQRRISGSETQYF
>-|TRBJ2-7|TRBV6-5|-
TGTGCCACGACCTGGAGCTACGAGCAGTACTTC
CATTWSYEQYF
>-|TRBJ2-5|TRBV27|-
TGTGCCAGCAGTTCCTCGCTTCTTGGGACCCAGTACTTC
CASSSSLLGTQYF
>-|TRBJ1-4|TRBV3-1/TRBV3-2|-
TGTGCCAGCAGGGGGACCGACGAAAAACTGTTTTTT
CASRGTDEKLFF
>-|TRBJ1-1|TRBV19|-
TGTGCCAGTAGTATGAAAGGGGGGAACACTGAAGCTTTCTTT
CASSMKGGNTEAFF
>-|TRBJ1-2|TRBV9|TRBD1
TGTGCCAGCAGCGCTAAGACAGGGCTCAATGGCTACACCTTC
CASSAKTGLNGYTF
>-|TRBJ1-1|TRBV9|-
TGTGCCAGCAGCGCCTCTATGAACACTGAAGCTTTCTTT
CASSASMNTEAFF
>-|TRBJ2-1|TRBV5-1|TRBD1
TGCGCCAGCGGAGGACAGGGCACCTACAATGAGCAGTTCTTC
CASGGQGTYNEQFF
>-|TRBJ1-2|TRBV28|-
TGTGCCAGCAGTACAGGGCCCGCTAACTATGGCTACACCTTC
CASSTGPANYGYTF
>-|TRBJ1-6|TRBV25-1|-
TGTGCCACCTCGACTTGGGAATCACCCCTCCACTTT
CATSTWESPLHF
>-|TRBJ1-5|TRBV10-2|-
TGCGCCAGCAGCGGGACGAGGGTGGGTCAGCCCCAGCATTTT
CASSGTRVGQPQHF
>once|TRBJ1-5|TRBV7-2|TRBD1
TGTGCCAGCAGCTTAGGACAGGGTATATCGGCCCAGCATTTT
CASSLGQGISAQHF